This is a list of T cell receptor beta chains from one sample in a study of low-dose radiotherapy and immunotherapy resistance in tumors. MiXCR, run by TCRdb on the reads, gives a single entry per CDR3 protein. There are around 80,000 distinct CDR3 sequences in the sample; about 20% occur only once, and under 7.5% lies in the top ten. Sequences were derived from PBMCs, sampled before treatment. All receptors come from a male donor with prostate cancer. Both conserved end residues are part of each CDR3.

V gene	J gene	CDR3 protein
TRBV5-1	TRBJ2-1	CASSSLMTGGGYNEQFF
TRBV14	TRBJ1-6	CASSRRQGGSPLHF
TRBV2	TRBJ2-1	CASIQSRDSYNEQFF
TRBV19	TRBJ1-2	CASSTSGTGSFGYTF
TRBV7-2	TRBJ1-4	CASSQTRGGKLFF
TRBV7-9	TRBJ2-1	CASSPHSGRGGEQFF
TRBV7-3	TRBJ2-3	CASSELAGGPFTDTQYF
TRBV5-1	TRBJ2-7	CASSLVGPGGGSYEQYF
TRBV6-1	TRBJ2-2	CASRRDSNTGELFF
TRBV5-1	TRBJ1-2	CASSLSGPPGYGYTF
TRBV20-1	TRBJ1-6	CSASTSLSSYNSPLHF